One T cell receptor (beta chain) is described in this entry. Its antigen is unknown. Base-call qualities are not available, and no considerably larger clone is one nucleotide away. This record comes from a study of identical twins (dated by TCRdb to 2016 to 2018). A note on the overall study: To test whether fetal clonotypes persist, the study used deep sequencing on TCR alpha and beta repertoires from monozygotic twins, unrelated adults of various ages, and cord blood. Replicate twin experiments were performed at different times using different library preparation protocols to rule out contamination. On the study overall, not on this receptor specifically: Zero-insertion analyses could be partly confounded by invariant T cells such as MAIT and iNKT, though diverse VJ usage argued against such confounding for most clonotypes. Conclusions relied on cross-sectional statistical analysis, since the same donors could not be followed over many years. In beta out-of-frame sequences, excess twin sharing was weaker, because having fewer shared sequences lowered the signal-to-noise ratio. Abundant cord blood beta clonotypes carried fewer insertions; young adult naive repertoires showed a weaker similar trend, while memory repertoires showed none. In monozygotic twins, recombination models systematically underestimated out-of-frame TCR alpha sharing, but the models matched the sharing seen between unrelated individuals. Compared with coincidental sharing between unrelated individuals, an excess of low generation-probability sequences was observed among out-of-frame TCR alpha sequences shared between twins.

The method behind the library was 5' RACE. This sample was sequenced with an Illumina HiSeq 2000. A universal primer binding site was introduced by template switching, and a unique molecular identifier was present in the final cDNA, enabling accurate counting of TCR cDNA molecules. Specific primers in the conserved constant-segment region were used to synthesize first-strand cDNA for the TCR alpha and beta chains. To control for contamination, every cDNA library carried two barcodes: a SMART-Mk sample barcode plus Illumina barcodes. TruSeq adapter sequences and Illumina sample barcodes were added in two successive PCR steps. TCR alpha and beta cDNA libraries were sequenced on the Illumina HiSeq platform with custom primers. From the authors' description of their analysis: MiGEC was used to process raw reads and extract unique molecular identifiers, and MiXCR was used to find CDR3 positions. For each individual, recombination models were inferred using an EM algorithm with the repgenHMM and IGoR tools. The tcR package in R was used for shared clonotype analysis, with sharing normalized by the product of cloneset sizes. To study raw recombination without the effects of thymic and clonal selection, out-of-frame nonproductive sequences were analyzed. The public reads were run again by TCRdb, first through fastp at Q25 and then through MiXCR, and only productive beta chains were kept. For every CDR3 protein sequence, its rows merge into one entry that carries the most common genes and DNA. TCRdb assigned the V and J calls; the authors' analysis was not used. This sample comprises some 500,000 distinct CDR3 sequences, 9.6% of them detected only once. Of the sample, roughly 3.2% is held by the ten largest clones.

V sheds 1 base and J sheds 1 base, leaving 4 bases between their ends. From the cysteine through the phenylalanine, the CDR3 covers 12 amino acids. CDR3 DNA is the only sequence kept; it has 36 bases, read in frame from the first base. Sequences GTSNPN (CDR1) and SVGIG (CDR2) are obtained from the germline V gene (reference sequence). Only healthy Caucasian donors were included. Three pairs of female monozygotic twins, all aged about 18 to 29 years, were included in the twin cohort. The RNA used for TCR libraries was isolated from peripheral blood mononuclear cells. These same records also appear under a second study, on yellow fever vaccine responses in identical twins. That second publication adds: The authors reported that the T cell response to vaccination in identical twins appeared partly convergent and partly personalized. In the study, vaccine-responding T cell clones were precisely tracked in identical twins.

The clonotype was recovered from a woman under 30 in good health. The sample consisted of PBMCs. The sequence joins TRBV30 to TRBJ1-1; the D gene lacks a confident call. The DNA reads TGTGCCTGGAGTGCCGGGAACACTGAAGCTTTCTTT. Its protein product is CAWSAGNTEAFF.